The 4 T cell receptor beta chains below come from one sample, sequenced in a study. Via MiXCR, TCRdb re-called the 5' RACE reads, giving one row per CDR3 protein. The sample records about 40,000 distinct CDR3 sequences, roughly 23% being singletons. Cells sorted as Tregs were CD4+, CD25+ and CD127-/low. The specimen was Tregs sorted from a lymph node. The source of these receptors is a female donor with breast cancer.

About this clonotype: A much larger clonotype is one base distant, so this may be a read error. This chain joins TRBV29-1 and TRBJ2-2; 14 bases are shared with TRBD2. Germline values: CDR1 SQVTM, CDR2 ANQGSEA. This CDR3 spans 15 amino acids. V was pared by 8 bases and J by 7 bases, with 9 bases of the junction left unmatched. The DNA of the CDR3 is TGCAGCACCGGACTAGCGGGAGGAGGCGGCGGGGAGCTGTTTTTT. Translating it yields CSTGLAGGGGGELFF.

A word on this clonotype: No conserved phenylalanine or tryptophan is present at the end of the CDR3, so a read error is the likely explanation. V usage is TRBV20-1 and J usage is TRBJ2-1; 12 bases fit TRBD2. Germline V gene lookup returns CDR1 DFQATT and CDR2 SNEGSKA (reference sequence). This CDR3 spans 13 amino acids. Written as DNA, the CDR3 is TGCAGCAAAGGACTAGCGGGGTACAATGAGCAGTTCCTC. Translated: CSKGLAGYNEQFL.

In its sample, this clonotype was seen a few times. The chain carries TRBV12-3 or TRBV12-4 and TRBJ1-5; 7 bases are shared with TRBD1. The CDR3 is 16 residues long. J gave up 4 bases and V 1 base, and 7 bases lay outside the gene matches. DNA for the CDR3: TGTGCCAGCAGTTTAGGTTCCAGGGGGATAAATCAGCCCCAGCATTTT. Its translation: CASSLGSRGINQPQHF.

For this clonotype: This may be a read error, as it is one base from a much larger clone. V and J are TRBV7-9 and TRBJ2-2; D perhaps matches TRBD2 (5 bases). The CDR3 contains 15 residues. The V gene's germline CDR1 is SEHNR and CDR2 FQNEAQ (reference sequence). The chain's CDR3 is CAGSLSRGNTGELFF. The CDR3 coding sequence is TGTGCCGGCAGCTTAAGCCGGGGGAACACCGGGGAGCTGTTTTTT.